Below, 23 T cell receptor beta chains from the same sample are listed, as sequenced in a study of shared clonotypes between healthy human individuals. The protocol was immunoSEQ multiplex PCR, while the TCRdb copy is restricted to in-frame clones and leaves out a portion. The repertoire holds about 2.3 million clones, 80% to 95% seen once, with around 0.35% in the top ten. Sequencing was carried out using naive CD4+ T cells from PBMCs. Subset specified: CD45RA+ positively selected. Source of these receptors: a man between 18 and 35 years old in good health. Some clones in this sample may be carry-over from other donors' samples.

The chain is built from TRBV9 and TRBJ2-5, with 7 positions matching TRBD1. The CDR3 runs to 15 residues. The V and J ends lost 0 bases and 0 bases, in that order; junction bases with no gene match: 2. Germline V gene lookup returns CDR1 SGDLS and CDR2 YYNGEE. This CDR3 is CASSVAGTDQETQYF. The CDR3 coding sequence is TGTGCCAGCAGCGTAGCTGGGACAGACCAAGAGACCCAGTACTTC.

This rearrangement joins TRBV7-2 to TRBJ1-3; D is unclear. The germline gives CDR1 SGHTA, CDR2 FQGNSA. The CDR3 extends over 14 amino acids. With 3 bases removed from V and 0 bases from J, the gap between germline ends came to 6 bases. The CDR3 loop is CASSFRFSGNTIYF. The DNA for the CDR3 is TGTGCCAGCAGCTTCAGATTCTCTGGAAACACCATATATTTT.

This chain joins TRBV5-4 and TRBJ2-7; TRBD2 is a possible D gene (5 bases). V was cut by 0 bases and J by 9 bases, with 22 bases left in between. The CDR3 runs 16 residues. The germline V gene encodes CDR1 SGHNT and CDR2 YYREEE (reference sequence). CDR3 bases: TGTGCCAGCAGCTTGGCCGGGGAAAGAGGGTTCGCCAGGCAGTACTTC. Its protein is CASSLAGERGFARQYF.

This clone turned up a few times. The chain employs TRBV28 and TRBJ1-2; D not resolved. Germline values: CDR1 MDHEN, CDR2 SYDVKM. This CDR3 contains 12 residues. V lost 2 bases and J 7 bases, leaving 8 bases between the germline ends. CDR3 sequence: CASSLGVPGYTF. The CDR3 nucleotides are TGTGCCAGCAGTTTAGGGGTCCCTGGCTACACCTTC.

The genes are TRBV5-1 and TRBJ1-1; D unclear. The CDR3 has 17 amino acids. CDR1 is SGHRS, CDR2 YFSETQ, per germline. Trimming shortened V by 0 bases and J by 0 bases, and 15 bases separated the two germline ends. This CDR3 is CASSLGTFRDMNTEAFF. The CDR3 coding sequence is TGCGCCAGCAGCTTGGGAACGTTCCGAGACATGAACACTGAAGCTTTCTTT.

This clone has more than one count but fewer than ten. The chain recombines TRBV12-1 with TRBJ1-4. TRBV12-1 counts as a pseudogene. This CDR3 is built from 11 residues. CDR3 nucleotide sequence: TGTGCCAGCAGCTCCCGGGGAAAACTGTTTTTT. As protein: CASSSRGKLFF.

The chain links TRBV7-9 to TRBJ2-5; D gene ambiguous. The CDR3 contains 15 residues. Trimming removed 3 bases at V and 1 base at J, with 12 bases between. Germline V gene sequence: CDR1 SEHNR, CDR2 FQNEAQ (reference sequence). The CDR3 is CASSFAESAQETQYF. CDR3 nucleotides: TGTGCCAGCAGCTTCGCAGAGTCGGCCCAAGAGACCCAGTACTTC.

The chain has TRBV18 and TRBJ2-7; 8 nucleotides line up with TRBD2. CDR3 size: 13 residues. V shed 3 bases, J shed 6 bases, and the junction held 4 bases outside the gene matches. The V gene's germline CDR1 is KGHSH and CDR2 LQKENI. This CDR3 is CASSPKRESEQYF. Written as DNA, the CDR3 is TGTGCCAGCTCACCCAAGCGGGAGTCCGAGCAGTACTTC.

V usage is TRBV9 and J usage is TRBJ2-1; TRBD2 aligns across 9 bases. The CDR3 sequence is 17 residues long. The V segment lost 0 bases and the J segment 9 bases; nucleotides outside the gene matches: 13. Per germline, CDR1 SGDLS and CDR2 YYNGEE. The CDR3 here is CASSVATGLAGNGEQFF. CDR3 nucleotides: TGTGCCAGCAGCGTAGCTACAGGTCTAGCGGGGAACGGTGAGCAGTTCTTC.

This chain uses TRBV15 with TRBJ2-3, with 11 bases aligning to TRBD2. V was clipped by 5 bases and J by 6 bases; unmatched bases: 7. Germline CDR1 reads LNHNV; CDR2 reads YYDKDF (reference sequence). This CDR3 contains 15 residues. The CDR3, as DNA: TGTGCCACCAGCGGCGGTAGCGGGAGGGATGATACGCAGTATTTT. Translating gives CATSGGSGRDDTQYF.

The chain is built from TRBV11-1 and TRBJ2-1; 10 nucleotides align to TRBD2. The ends lost 2 bases at V and 4 bases at J; junction bases unmatched: 5. The germline V gene encodes CDR1 SGHAT and CDR2 FQDESV (reference sequence). The CDR3 is made up of 16 amino acids. The CDR3 reads CASSLTLAGGYNEQFF. The DNA of the CDR3 is TGTGCCAGCAGCTTAACGTTAGCGGGAGGTTACAATGAGCAGTTCTTC.

The chain employs TRBV15 and TRBJ2-7, with D perhaps being TRBD1 or TRBD2 (5 bases each). The CDR3 runs 15 residues. CDR1 is LNHNV, CDR2 YYDKDF, per germline (reference sequence). V was cut by 3 bases and J by 4 bases, with 16 bases left in between. CDR3: CATSSTGSWGYEQYF. The CDR3 DNA follows: TGTGCCACCAGCAGTACCGGGTCGTGGGGGTACGAGCAGTACTTC.

V is TRBV9 and J is TRBJ2-1; 8 nucleotides align to TRBD1. Germline CDR1 reads SGDLS; CDR2 reads YYNGEE. Trimming cost V 1 base and J 6 bases; bases outside gene matches: 21. The CDR3 contains 20 residues. The CDR3 DNA reads as TGTGCCAGCAGCGTATCGACAGGGGTAATGAATCAGGTTACGGGCAATGAGCAGTTCTTC. It encodes CASSVSTGVMNQVTGNEQFF.

The V call is TRBV28, the J call TRBJ2-5; TRBD1 matches 9 bases. CDR3 size: 18 residues. J was trimmed by 0 bases and V by 3 bases; bases with no gene match: 11. From germline, CDR1 is MDHEN and CDR2 SYDVKM. The CDR3 sequence: CASSLLGQGDSDQETQYF. CDR3 coding DNA: TGTGCCAGCAGTTTGCTGGGACAGGGTGATTCTGACCAAGAGACCCAGTACTTC.

This chain links TRBV4-1 with TRBJ2-5, with 7 bases matching TRBD1. CDR1 MGHRA and CDR2 YSYEKL come from the germline V gene. J gave up 2 bases and V 3 bases, and 6 bases lay outside the gene matches. The CDR3 contains 15 residues. CDR3 region: CASSQRSGQQETQYF. In nucleotides, the CDR3 is TGCGCCAGCAGCCAGAGATCGGGACAGCAAGAGACCCAGTACTTC.

The rearrangement links TRBV18 to TRBJ2-1; TRBD2 agrees at 10 bases. Germline CDR1 KGHSH, CDR2 LQKENI. The J segment lost 4 bases and the V segment lost 5 bases, leaving 5 bases of the junction unmatched. This CDR3 spans 15 amino acids. CDR3 in amino acids: CASSILAGTYNEQFF. In DNA form, the CDR3 reads TGTGCCAGCTCAATACTAGCGGGGACTTACAATGAGCAGTTCTTC. The full variable domain, completed using reference TRBV18 and TRBJ2-1, is NAGVMQNPRHLVRRRGQEARLRCSPMKGHSHVYWYRQLPEEGLKFMVYLQKENIIDESGMPKERFSAEFPKEGPSILRIQQVVRGDSAAYFCASSILAGTYNEQFFGPGTRLTVL.

The chain joins TRBV10-3 to TRBJ1-2; no reliable D call. There are 19 residues in the CDR3. Germline CDR1 reads ENHRY; CDR2 reads SYGVKD. The germline V and J ends were trimmed by 0 bases and 1 base, with 21 bases remaining between them. CDR3 coding DNA: TGTGCCATCAGTGAGTCAGTTTTAAAATATACGACCGTTAACTATGGCTACACCTTC. This sequence encodes CAISESVLKYTTVNYGYTF.

The CDR3 bases are TGTGCCAGCAGCGTACGGGTGGGCACTGGGCCTGGAAACACCATATATTTT. As protein: CASSVRVGTGPGNTIYF. This sequence joins TRBV9 and TRBJ1-3; no clear D gene. CDR3 length: 17 amino acids. Germline V lookup: CDR1 SGDLS, CDR2 YYNGEE. Between the trimmed V and J ends, which lost 1 base and 2 bases, there was a span of 16 bases.

This chain uses TRBV6-5 with TRBJ2-7; D is perhaps TRBD2 (6 bases). The CDR3 is 14 residues long. CDR1 is MNHEY and CDR2 is SVGAGI in the germline V gene. Between the trimmed V and J ends, which lost 7 bases and 7 bases, there was a span of 20 bases. CDR3 residues: CASTQLTRRGEQYF. The CDR3 region has the DNA TGTGCCAGCACCCAACTAACCCGACGGGGGGAGCAGTACTTC.

The chain is built from TRBV15 and TRBJ2-1; maybe TRBD2 (7 bases). Trimming left V 5 bases short and J 3 bases short, with 23 bases between. Germline CDR1 reads LNHNV; CDR2 reads YYDKDF (reference sequence). This CDR3 comprises 18 residues. CDR3 bases: TGTGCCACCAGCCGAAAACTAGGGGGGGCGTACGTCTACAATGAGCAGTTCTTC. As protein: CATSRKLGGAYVYNEQFF. The variable domain in full, with the rest retrieved from reference TRBV15 and TRBJ2-1, is DAMVIQNPRYQVTQFGKPVTLSCSQTLNHNVMYWYQQKSSQAPKLLFHYYDKDFNNEADTPDNFQSRRPNTSFCFLDIRSPGLGDTAMYLCATSRKLGGAYVYNEQFFGPGTRLTVL.

The rearrangement links TRBV28 to TRBJ2-7; the match to TRBD2 covers 10 bases. Per the germline V gene, CDR1 is MDHEN and CDR2 is SYDVKM. Trimming took 7 bases from V and 2 from J; bases not matched to a gene: 11. This CDR3 is built from 16 residues. The CDR3, as DNA: TGTGCCAGCACCTCGGTGGGCACTAGCGGGACCTACGAGCAGTACTTC. Translated, it gives CASTSVGTSGTYEQYF. The full variable domain, its missing parts supplied by reference TRBV28 and TRBJ2-7, is DVKVTQSSRYLVKRTGEKVFLECVQDMDHENMFWYRQDPGLGLRLIYFSYDVKMKEKGDIPEGYSVSREKKERFSLILESASTNQTSMYLCASTSVGTSGTYEQYFGPGTRLTVT.

Comment on this clone: Other DNA sequences in the sample encode the same CDR3. The DNA for the CDR3 is TGCGCCAGCAGCGCCGGACAGGGGAACACCGGGGAGCTGTTTTTT. Protein sequence: CASSAGQGNTGELFF. The chain joins TRBV5-1 to TRBJ2-2, with 8 bases identical to TRBD1. Germline values: CDR1 SGHRS, CDR2 YFSETQ. Trimming removed 4 bases from V and 1 base from J; junction bases left unmatched: 3. The CDR3 covers 15 residues. Looking up the rest from reference TRBV5-1 and TRBJ2-2 gives the full variable domain: KAGVTQTPRYLIKTRGQQVTLSCSPISGHRSVSWYQQTPGQGLQFLFEYFSETQRNKGNFPGRFSGRQFSNSRSEMNVSTLELGDSALYLCASSAGQGNTGELFFGEGSRLTVL.

Here the CDR3 DNA reads TGTGCCAGCAGCTTGACAATAGAAGAGACCCAGTACTTC. The encoded protein is CASSLTIEETQYF. V is TRBV5-4 and J is TRBJ2-5; D is ambiguous. The germline CDR1 and CDR2 sequences are SGHNT and YYREEE (reference sequence). Trimming took 1 base from V and 3 from J, leaving 7 bases between them. CDR3 size: 13 residues.